This T cell receptor beta chain was recorded in a study of OX40 agonist ivuxolimab in advanced cancers. Study-level background: Ivuxolimab was an agonistic, fully human IgG2 monoclonal antibody directed against OX40 (CD134), a costimulatory receptor. Intravenous ivuxolimab was administered to patients every 2 weeks at six dose levels: 0.01, 0.1, 0.3, 1.5, 3 and 10 mg/kg. Of the approximately 54 patients in dose escalation, 19 had hepatocellular carcinoma, about 15 had melanoma, 9 had renal cell carcinoma and 9 had head and neck cancer. In the dose-escalation cohort, 70% to 85% of patients were male, and the mean age was approximately 60 years with a range of roughly 20 to 85. Prior anti-PD-1, anti-PD-L1 or anti-CTLA-4 therapy was permitted, and approximately 40% of dose-escalation patients had received checkpoint inhibitors. Partial responses occurred in three dose-escalation patients: two with cutaneous melanoma and one with hepatocellular carcinoma. The point of sequencing TCRbeta in the periphery was to test whether ivuxolimab changed TCR sequence diversity and drove clonal T-cell expansion. The monotherapy dose-escalation portion (N = 52 patients) of the phase I ivuxolimab trial is reported in the paper. The investigation overall reported the following: On average, CD8+ T cells showed more expanded clones than CD4+ T cells after ivuxolimab. Low levels of normalized T-cell clonal expansion were also shown by some nonresponding patients. At doses of 0.1 to 3.0 mg/kg, clonal expansion of both CD4+ and CD8+ T cells in blood was seen between baseline and week 6. Partial responders in the 0.1-3.0 mg/kg groups had among the lowest normalized peripheral clonal expansion, especially among CD8+ T cells. The antigen specificity of the peripheral T cells that underwent clonal expansion was not determined.

Genomic DNA was isolated from the sorted cells so that the TCRbeta CDR3 region could be sequenced. TCRbeta CDR3 regions were sequenced using the immunoSEQ Assay. As stored in TCRdb, this immuneACCESS dataset retains in-frame rearrangements with V and J assigned. A fraction of the clones does not appear; measured against another copy, unresolved V genes explain less than half of the discrepancy, and the remainder lacks a known reason. The sample table holds some 50,000 clones, of which 70% to 90% were seen once. In total, the top ten clones hold over 9.5% of the sample. Relative to germline, V is 3 bases shorter and J is 4 bases shorter, with 16 bases between their ends. Reading from cysteine to phenylalanine, the CDR3 counts 15 amino acids. The retained sequence is limited to the CDR3, 45 bases, with the frame set at the first base. From a lookup of the germline V gene, CDR1 and CDR2 are SGDLS and YYNGEE.

Patients with autoimmune disease history or receiving systemic immunosuppression were excluded from the trial. Peripheral blood for TCR sequencing was collected from all dose cohorts at baseline, on cycle 4 day 1, and on cycle 7 day 1. Samples came from an open-label, multicenter, first-in-human phase I dose-escalation trial of ivuxolimab. Adults with locally advanced or metastatic head and neck squamous cell, hepatocellular, melanoma or renal cell carcinoma were enrolled in the trial. Before TCR sequencing, CD4+ and CD8+ T cells were separately sorted from peripheral blood. Concerning this clone itself: Its cognate antigen has yet to be identified. No base quality values were provided; no much bigger clone lies one nucleotide off.

Sequenced here: CD4+ or CD8+ T cells sorted from blood, sampled in a trial of the OX40 agonist ivuxolimab. The receptor was isolated from an adult with an advanced solid tumor such as melanoma, head and neck, liver or kidney cancer. The V and J genes are TRBV9 and TRBJ2-5; the D call is possibly TRBD1 or TRBD2, each sharing 6 bases. The CDR3 protein: CASSEGGPYRETQYF. The sequence in DNA is TGTGCCAGCAGCGAGGGGGGACCTTATCGAGAGACCCAGTACTTC.